This is a list of T cell receptor beta chains from one sample in a study of T cell responses to AZD1222 COVID-19 vaccine. This table comes from immunoSEQ multiplex PCR, and its TCRdb copy is limited to in-frame clones, with some not included. Of roughly 120,000 clones listed, around nine tenths are singletons. Sample: peripheral blood, taken on day 0 of AZD1222 vaccination. All receptors come from an adult in good health. CDR3s include the opening cysteine and the closing phenylalanine or tryptophan. The D gene is left open where the match is weak. Not all rows give a size; the values are once, few, many and, for expanded clones, a class.

D gene	clone size	J gene	V gene	CDR3 protein	CDR3 DNA
NA	NA	TRBJ1-4	TRBV5-6	CASSLISFGSRSEKLFF	TGTGCCAGCAGCTTGATAAGCTTTGGGAGCCGGAGTGAAAAACTGTTTTTT
NA	NA	TRBJ1-1	TRBV5-4	CASSTQGKGTEAFF	TGTGCCAGCAGCACACAGGGTAAAGGGACTGAAGCTTTCTTT
NA	NA	TRBJ2-3	TRBV5-1	CASSVRQEDTQYF	TGCGCCAGCAGCGTAAGACAGGAAGATACGCAGTATTTT
NA	NA	TRBJ1-1	TRBV6-2/TRBV6-3	CASSYLGGPNTEAFF	TGTGCCAGCAGTTACTTGGGGGGGCCGAACACTGAAGCTTTCTTT
NA	NA	TRBJ1-3	TRBV29-1	CSVGQASGNTIYF	TGCAGCGTTGGTCAGGCCTCTGGAAACACCATATATTTT
TRBD1	few	TRBJ2-5	TRBV19	CASNPGQGTETQYF	TGTGCCAGTAACCCTGGACAGGGGACTGAGACCCAGTACTTC
NA	NA	TRBJ2-1	TRBV7-2	CASSLSGTLSSYNEQFF	TGTGCCAGCAGCTTATCAGGGACTCTAAGCTCCTACAATGAGCAGTTCTTC
TRBD2	once	TRBJ2-7	TRBV18	CASSPLVLAGPGVSEQYF	TGTGCCAGCTCACCTCTCGTGCTAGCGGGGCCGGGGGTCTCCGAGCAGTACTTC
NA	NA	TRBJ1-1	TRBV5-4	CASSSGTDWTEAFF	TGTGCCAGCAGCTCCGGGACCGACTGGACTGAAGCTTTCTTT
TRBD2	NA	TRBJ2-5	TRBV5-1	CASSLAGIAGGAETQYF	TGCGCCAGCAGCTTGGCCGGGATAGCGGGAGGAGCAGAGACCCAGTACTTC
TRBD1	few	TRBJ1-2	TRBV5-1	CASSLGTGVNYGYTF	TGCGCCAGCAGCTTGGGGACAGGGGTTAACTATGGCTACACCTTC
TRBD1	few	TRBJ2-7	TRBV2	CASILRTGGNEQYF	TGTGCCAGCATACTAAGGACAGGGGGCAACGAGCAGTACTTC
NA	NA	TRBJ1-3	TRBV9	CASSPVGAGSGNTIYF	TGTGCCAGCAGCCCGGTGGGAGCAGGGTCTGGAAACACCATATATTTT
NA	NA	TRBJ1-1	TRBV6-5	CASSYLTGNIAFF	TGTGCCAGCAGTTACCTCACAGGGAATATAGCTTTCTTT
NA	NA	TRBJ1-1	TRBV14	CASSQDLAGPGAFF	TGTGCCAGCAGCCAAGATCTTGCGGGTCCGGGGGCTTTCTTT
TRBD1	NA	TRBJ1-1	TRBV29-1	CSVGRQGAYTEAFF	TGCAGCGTTGGAAGACAGGGGGCGTACACTGAAGCTTTCTTT
NA	NA	TRBJ1-2	TRBV5-4	CASSSGAGFVTF	TGTGCCAGCAGCTCGGGGGCAGGGTTCGTCACCTTC
NA	once	TRBJ1-1	TRBV7-8	CASSNGVNTEAFF	TGTGCCAGCAGCAATGGGGTGAACACTGAAGCTTTCTTT
TRBD1	NA	TRBJ1-2	TRBV12-3/TRBV12-4	CATQTGFGYTF	TGTGCCACCCAGACAGGGTTTGGCTACACCTTC
NA	NA	TRBJ2-7	TRBV9	CASSVDPSLYEQYF	TGTGCCAGCAGCGTAGACCCAAGCCTATACGAGCAGTACTTC
NA	NA	TRBJ2-3	TRBV5-1	CASSNDGGSTDTQYF	TGCGCCAGCAGCAATGACGGGGGTAGCACAGATACGCAGTATTTT
NA	NA	TRBJ2-1	TRBV20-1	CSAPDYNEQFF	TGCAGTGCTCCGGACTACAATGAGCAGTTCTTC
NA	NA	TRBJ1-1	TRBV18	CASSRGGAGENTEAFF	TGTGCCAGCTCACGGGGCGGAGCTGGGGAGAACACTGAAGCTTTCTTT
NA	NA	TRBJ2-1	TRBV2	CASSLGPDRGDSEQFF	TGTGCCAGCAGCCTCGGGCCAGATCGAGGGGATTCTGAGCAGTTCTTC
NA	NA	TRBJ1-1	TRBV12-3/TRBV12-4	CAPFGRLNTEAFF	TGTGCCCCCTTCGGCAGGTTGAACACTGAAGCTTTCTTT
NA	NA	TRBJ1-2	TRBV19	CASSTGPGANYGYTF	TGTGCCAGTAGTACCGGCCCAGGAGCAAACTATGGCTACACCTTC
NA	once	TRBJ1-1	TRBV5-4	CASSKNRAGDEAFF	TGTGCCAGCAGCAAAAACAGGGCAGGTGATGAAGCTTTCTTT
NA	NA	TRBJ2-7	TRBV10-3	CAITGGEPYEQYF	TGTGCCATCACGGGCGGGGAACCCTACGAGCAGTACTTC
NA	NA	TRBJ2-2	TRBV10-1	CASSESYSGGELFF	TGCGCCAGCAGTGAGTCGTATAGCGGCGGGGAGCTGTTTTTT